The rows below give T cell receptor beta chains drawn from one sample of a study of T cells in Graves' hyperthyroidism and ophthalmopathy. From the multiplex PCR reads, TCRdb called clonotypes with MiXCR, one entry per CDR3 protein. The repertoire has about 600,000 distinct CDR3 sequences, approximately 16% of them found once; the top ten carry less than 3.5%. The source material was blood. These TCRs come from a woman aged 40 to 55 with Graves' ophthalmopathy. Each CDR3 is given with its conserved first and last residue. Fields, in order: clone size, J gene, V gene, D gene, CDR3 DNA, CDR3 protein. D genes are given only for firm matches. A row's size may be missing; if present it is once, few, many or a size class.

abundance: few
j_gene: TRBJ1-1
v_gene: TRBV20-1
d_gene: -
CDR3nt: TGCAGTGCTATTTGGGGGAGCTACCCATGGACTGAAGCTTTCTTT
CDR3aa: CSAIWGSYPWTEAFF

abundance: -
j_gene: TRBJ2-3
v_gene: TRBV20-1
d_gene: -
CDR3nt: TGCAGTGCTAGAGATCAGGGAACCTTTAGCACAGATACGCAGTATTTT
CDR3aa: CSARDQGTFSTDTQYF

abundance: -
j_gene: TRBJ1-2
v_gene: TRBV6-1
d_gene: TRBD1
CDR3nt: TGTGCCAGCAGTGAAGCTCGACAGGGGCCCGAAGTCGGTGGCTACACCTTC
CDR3aa: CASSEARQGPEVGGYTF

abundance: many
j_gene: TRBJ2-7
v_gene: TRBV2
d_gene: TRBD1
CDR3nt: TGTGCCAGCAAAAAACTAGAGACAGGGGGCGGCGAGCAGTACTTC
CDR3aa: CASKKLETGGGEQYF

abundance: many
j_gene: TRBJ1-2
v_gene: TRBV7-3
d_gene: -
CDR3nt: TGTGCCAGCAGCTTCTCGGACGGAGGGAGTCGGTCCTTC
CDR3aa: CASSFSDGGSRSF

abundance: many
j_gene: TRBJ1-1
v_gene: TRBV5-6
d_gene: TRBD1
CDR3nt: TGTGCCAGCAGCTTGGAACAGGGGAGAGTGAACACTGAAGCTTTCTTT
CDR3aa: CASSLEQGRVNTEAFF

abundance: few
j_gene: TRBJ2-5
v_gene: TRBV28
d_gene: -
CDR3nt: TGTGCCAGCAGTCCCTCGGGGCCTCAAGAGACCCAGTACTTC
CDR3aa: CASSPSGPQETQYF

abundance: few
j_gene: TRBJ1-1
v_gene: TRBV2
d_gene: TRBD1
CDR3nt: TGTGCCAGCGGGACAGGCTGGTACACTGAAGCTTTCTTT
CDR3aa: CASGTGWYTEAFF

abundance: -
j_gene: TRBJ1-1
v_gene: TRBV2
d_gene: -
CDR3nt: TGTGCCAGCGGGGGGGGATTCTTCACTGAAGCTTTCTTT
CDR3aa: CASGGGFFTEAFF

abundance: -
j_gene: TRBJ1-6
v_gene: TRBV20-1
d_gene: TRBD1
CDR3nt: TGCAGTGCTAGTTGGACAGGCGCAAATTCACCCCTCCACTTT
CDR3aa: CSASWTGANSPLHF

abundance: many
j_gene: TRBJ2-3
v_gene: TRBV4-2
d_gene: -
CDR3nt: TGTGCCAGCAGCCAAGGAGACAGCACAGATACGCAGTATTTT
CDR3aa: CASSQGDSTDTQYF

abundance: -
j_gene: TRBJ2-3
v_gene: TRBV24-1
d_gene: -
CDR3nt: TGTGCCACCAGTGGGGGGGTTTGGAAAGATACGCAGTATTTT
CDR3aa: CATSGGVWKDTQYF

abundance: -
j_gene: TRBJ1-2
v_gene: TRBV29-1
d_gene: TRBD1
CDR3nt: TGCAGCGTCCGGACAGGTTTGGACTATGGCTACACCTTC
CDR3aa: CSVRTGLDYGYTF

abundance: many
j_gene: TRBJ2-1
v_gene: TRBV28
d_gene: -
CDR3nt: TGTGCCAGCAGTTTGGCGCCGAGAGGCAATGAGCAGTTCTTC
CDR3aa: CASSLAPRGNEQFF

abundance: few
j_gene: TRBJ2-1
v_gene: TRBV4-1
d_gene: TRBD2
CDR3nt: TGCGCCAGCAGCCAAGAGTGGCGGGAGGGCACTGAGCAGTTCTTC
CDR3aa: CASSQEWREGTEQFF

abundance: few
j_gene: TRBJ1-4
v_gene: TRBV30
d_gene: -
CDR3nt: TGTGCCTGGAAGCGAGGACAGAGTAATGAAAAACTGTTTTTT
CDR3aa: CAWKRGQSNEKLFF

abundance: few
j_gene: TRBJ1-6
v_gene: TRBV15
d_gene: -
CDR3nt: TGTGCCGTGCAGGCGAGCTCCTATAATTCACCCCTCCACTTT
CDR3aa: CAVQASSYNSPLHF

abundance: few
j_gene: TRBJ2-2
v_gene: TRBV29-1
d_gene: -
CDR3nt: TGCAGCGGGTTGGGCAGGGCCACCGGGGAGCTGTTTTTT
CDR3aa: CSGLGRATGELFF

abundance: -
j_gene: TRBJ2-1
v_gene: TRBV28
d_gene: -
CDR3nt: TGTGCCAGCCTCAGCTTATTGTACAATGAGCAGTTCTTC
CDR3aa: CASLSLLYNEQFF

abundance: many
j_gene: TRBJ2-7
v_gene: TRBV28
d_gene: -
CDR3nt: TGTGCCAGCAGTTTCCATGCGGGGACGAAGAAAAGGAGGGAGCAGTACTTC
CDR3aa: CASSFHAGTKKRREQYF

abundance: many
j_gene: TRBJ1-1
v_gene: TRBV5-6
d_gene: TRBD1
CDR3nt: TGTGCCAGCATCATCGCGACAGGGGCGACGAACACTGAAGCTTTCTTT
CDR3aa: CASIIATGATNTEAFF

abundance: many
j_gene: TRBJ2-7
v_gene: TRBV7-8
d_gene: TRBD1
CDR3nt: TGTGCCAGCAGCTTAGCTTCGGGGCAGGGGGCTTCCTACGAGCAGTACTTC
CDR3aa: CASSLASGQGASYEQYF

abundance: few
j_gene: TRBJ2-1
v_gene: TRBV6-2/TRBV6-3
d_gene: TRBD1
CDR3nt: TGTGCCAGCAGTTCGACAGGGGGCCCTTGGAATGAGCAGTTCTTC
CDR3aa: CASSSTGGPWNEQFF

abundance: many
j_gene: TRBJ2-3
v_gene: TRBV30
d_gene: -
CDR3nt: TGTGCCTGTTCCCTTCGCTCAGAGGCTACGCAGTATTTT
CDR3aa: CACSLRSEATQYF

abundance: -
j_gene: TRBJ2-1
v_gene: TRBV5-4
d_gene: -
CDR3nt: TGTGCCAGCAGCTTGGGTAGGGAGGCCTACAATGAGCAGTTCTTC
CDR3aa: CASSLGREAYNEQFF

abundance: few
j_gene: TRBJ1-2
v_gene: TRBV28
d_gene: -
CDR3nt: TGTGCCAGTACGTCCCACGGGGCTAACTATGGCTACACCTTC
CDR3aa: CASTSHGANYGYTF

abundance: many
j_gene: TRBJ1-5
v_gene: TRBV27
d_gene: -
CDR3nt: TGTGCCAGCAAAGGGGGGGACAATCAGCCCCAGCATTTT
CDR3aa: CASKGGDNQPQHF

abundance: -
j_gene: TRBJ2-7
v_gene: TRBV18
d_gene: -
CDR3nt: TGTGCCAGCTCAAAGGCCGGGTCCCACGAGCAGTACTTC
CDR3aa: CASSKAGSHEQYF